The rows below give T cell receptor beta chains drawn from one sample of a study of T cell changes during pregnancy in multiple sclerosis. Only in-frame clones appear in the TCRdb table, and some are missing; sequencing was by immunoSEQ multiplex PCR. The table includes 90,000 to 120,000 clones, roughly nine tenths detected once. The material sequenced was peripheral blood, taken after pregnancy. All receptors derive from a female donor with multiple sclerosis, enrolled in a pregnancy study. Each CDR3 is given with its conserved first and last residue. A D gene is named only where the DNA matches it firmly. Where a row states a size, it is once, few, many or the class of an expanded clone; other rows omit it.

abundance | j_gene | v_gene | d_gene | CDR3nt | CDR3aa
NA | TRBJ2-7 | TRBV20-1 | NA | TGCAGTGCAACGAGGTACGAGCAGTACTTC | CSATRYEQYF
NA | TRBJ2-1 | TRBV6-1 | NA | TGTGCCAGCAGTGTACAACGGGAAAGCTCCTACAATGAGCAGTTCTTC | CASSVQRESSYNEQFF
NA | TRBJ1-1 | TRBV19 | NA | TGTGCCAGTAGTATAGGCCGAGAGAACACTGAAGCTTTCTTT | CASSIGRENTEAFF
NA | TRBJ2-3 | TRBV6-5 | NA | TGTGCCAGCAGTTACTCGACAGGATCCACAGATACGCAGTATTTT | CASSYSTGSTDTQYF
NA | TRBJ1-2 | TRBV5-4 | NA | TGTGCCAGCAGCTCATATTGGACAGACAACTATGGCTACACCTTC | CASSSYWTDNYGYTF
NA | TRBJ1-4 | TRBV11-2 | NA | TGTGCCAGCAGCACCCGGACTGCGTACGGAGCAACTAATGAAAAACTGTTTTTT | CASSTRTAYGATNEKLFF
few | TRBJ1-2 | TRBV19 | TRBD1 | TGTGCCAGTAGTTTCGACAGGGGGCTTGACTACACCTTC | CASSFDRGLDYTF
NA | TRBJ2-1 | TRBV6-4 | TRBD1 | TGTGCCAGCAGTCCGGGGACAGCTGACTACAATGAGCAGTTCTTC | CASSPGTADYNEQFF
NA | TRBJ1-2 | TRBV9 | TRBD1 | TGTGCCAGCAGCCCCCAGGGGGCCTCTAACTATGGCTACACCTTC | CASSPQGASNYGYTF
NA | TRBJ1-2 | TRBV6-1 | TRBD1 | TGTGCCAGCAGTGGACAGGGGACCCTTTATGGCTACACCTTC | CASSGQGTLYGYTF
NA | TRBJ2-1 | TRBV11-2 | NA | TGTGCCAGCAGCATCCATCCCGGGACTGACTACAATGAGCAGTTCTTC | CASSIHPGTDYNEQFF
NA | TRBJ1-1 | TRBV6-1 | NA | TGTGCCAGCAGTGTATATAACAGGGAGCTGGCTTTCTTT | CASSVYNRELAFF
NA | TRBJ1-1 | TRBV6-5 | NA | TGTGCCAGCAGTCCATCAGGGACTGAAGCTTTCTTT | CASSPSGTEAFF
NA | TRBJ1-2 | TRBV6-5 | NA | TGTGCCAGCAGGTCGCTTGAGCATGGCTACACCTTC | CASRSLEHGYTF
NA | TRBJ2-7 | TRBV27 | TRBD1 | TGTGCCAGCAGTCCAGGACCGGGACAGGGTTTTTACGAGCAGTACTTC | CASSPGPGQGFYEQYF
NA | TRBJ2-7 | TRBV11-1 | TRBD1 | TGTGCCAGCAGCTTCGGACAGGGACTCTCCTACGAGCAGTACTTC | CASSFGQGLSYEQYF
NA | TRBJ2-1 | TRBV5-4 | TRBD2 | TGTGCCAGCAGCTTGGGCGGGGCTAGCGGGGGAATATACAATGAGCAGTTCTTC | CASSLGGASGGIYNEQFF
NA | TRBJ2-2 | TRBV5-6 | TRBD1 | TGTGCCAGCAGCTTTCAAGACGGGACAGGGACCACCGGGGAGCTGTTTTTT | CASSFQDGTGTTGELFF
few | TRBJ1-6 | TRBV27 | NA | TGTGCCAGCAGCCTACAGAATTCACCCCTCCACTTT | CASSLQNSPLHF
NA | TRBJ1-2 | TRBV19 | TRBD1 | TGTGCCAGTACCGCACCGGGACAGAGACTTACTAGGGGCTATGGCTACACCTTC | CASTAPGQRLTRGYGYTF
NA | TRBJ2-1 | TRBV9 | NA | TGTGCCAGCACCCCCGCTGAGGGCCGAAATGAGCAGTTCTTC | CASTPAEGRNEQFF
NA | TRBJ2-1 | TRBV29-1 | NA | TGCAGCGTTGAAGGAAGCGGCCTTAGGGACAATGAGCAGTTCTTC | CSVEGSGLRDNEQFF
NA | TRBJ2-3 | TRBV5-1 | NA | TGCGCCAGCAGCTTGTTCCAGGATGGGGCGGAAACGCAGTATTTT | CASSLFQDGAETQYF